The 8 T cell receptor beta chains below all came from one sample that was sequenced in a study of identical twins. TCRdb itself ran the 5' RACE reads through MiXCR, one entry per CDR3 protein. The sample lists approximately 240,000 distinct CDR3 sequences, over 12% occurring once. The sample was memory (CD45RO+) T cells sorted from blood. The receptors here all came from a woman aged 18-29 years in good health.

This clonotype was detected many times. This sequence joins TRBV20-1 and TRBJ2-3; D may correspond to TRBD1 or TRBD2 (5 bases each). Germline CDR1 reads DFQATT; CDR2 reads SNEGSKA (reference sequence). V dropped 5 bases and J dropped 0 bases, with 9 bases sitting between them. This CDR3 is built from 13 residues. This CDR3 is CSARDRSTDTQYF. CDR3 DNA sequence: TGCAGTGCTCGGGACCGTAGCACAGATACGCAGTATTTT.

The J gene is TRBJ2-3, the V gene TRBV5-1; 7 bases map to TRBD2. This CDR3 comprises 15 residues. Trimming at V came to 2 bases and at J to 4 bases, leaving 7 bases not matched to a gene. CDR1 SGHRS and CDR2 YFSETQ come from the germline V gene. For the CDR3, the DNA is TGCGCCAGCAGCTTTGGCGGGAGTTGGGCAGATACGCAGTATTTT. Translating it yields CASSFGGSWADTQYF.

The chain joins TRBV5-1 to TRBJ2-7; D is possibly TRBD1 or TRBD2 (5 bases each). The CDR3 contains 14 residues. CDR1 and CDR2 from the germline V gene are SGHRS and YFSETQ. Trimming removed 0 bases at V and 5 bases at J, with 12 bases between. CDR3 loop: CASSLVVGDHEQYF. For the CDR3, the DNA is TGCGCCAGCAGCTTGGTTGTGGGGGACCACGAGCAGTACTTC.

This clonotype was detected a few times. The rearrangement uses TRBV7-9 and TRBJ1-1, with 7 bases lining up with TRBD1. This CDR3 spans 13 amino acids. V lost 4 bases, J lost 4 bases, and 3 bases stayed unmatched. Germline assignment: CDR1 SEHNR and CDR2 FQNEAQ (reference sequence). CDR3 nucleotides: TGTGCCAGCAGCTCCACAGGGGCCACTGAAGCTTTCTTT. Its translation is CASSSTGATEAFF.

The genes are TRBV7-9 and TRBJ2-1; 13 bases agree with TRBD2. The ends lost 6 bases at V and 9 bases at J; junction bases unmatched: 14. Germline V lookup: CDR1 SEHNR, CDR2 FQNEAQ (reference sequence). The CDR3 is 17 amino acids. The CDR3 reads CASRSFFGTSGTVEQFF. For the CDR3, the DNA is TGTGCCAGCAGGTCATTCTTCGGGACTAGCGGGACTGTTGAGCAGTTCTTC.

The rearrangement links TRBV20-1 to TRBJ2-7; no reliable D call. CDR1 and CDR2 from the germline V gene are DFQATT and SNEGSKA (reference sequence). This CDR3 has 12 amino acids. V was shortened by 0 bases and J by 7 bases, with 10 bases between the two germline ends. Here the CDR3 reads CSARDQTREQYF. The DNA of the CDR3 is TGCAGTGCTAGAGATCAAACGAGGGAGCAGTACTTC.

This clonotype was recorded many times. The rearrangement joins TRBV11-2 to TRBJ2-6; 11 bases agree with TRBD2. Germline lookup yields CDR1 SGHAT and CDR2 FQNNGV. The J segment lost 4 bases and the V segment lost 1 base, leaving 3 bases of the junction unmatched. The CDR3 contains 17 residues. Here the CDR3 DNA reads TGTGCCAGCAGCTTAGTACTAGCGGGGGCCGGGGCCAACGTCCTGACTTTC. Residues: CASSLVLAGAGANVLTF. Full variable domain (outside the CDR3, taken from reference TRBV11-2 and TRBJ2-6): EAGVAQSPRYKIIEKRQSVAFWCNPISGHATLYWYQQILGQGPKLLIQFQNNGVVDDSQLPKDRFSAERLKGVDSTLKIQPAKLEDSAVYLCASSLVLAGAGANVLTFGAGSRLTVL.

A few counts support this clonotype. The chain joins TRBV13 to TRBJ2-2, with D maybe TRBD1 (6 bases). This CDR3 comprises 16 residues. Between the trimmed V and J ends, which lost 0 bases and 7 bases, there was a span of 15 bases. Germline V CDR1 and CDR2: PRHDT, FYEKMQ (reference sequence). The DNA of the CDR3 is TGTGCCAGCAGCTTAGGAGCTTCAGGGGCCGGCGGGGAGCTGTTTTTT. Amino acids: CASSLGASGAGGELFF.